The clone carrying this T cell receptor (beta chain) appeared a few times. These data originate in a study of blood T cell repertoires in COVID-19. Background on the study: T cells, B-cell-depleted T cells, or PBMCs supplied cDNA or gDNA.

CDR1 is LGHDT and CDR2 is YNNKEL in the germline V gene (reference sequence). V shed 6 bases and J shed 1 base, with 12 bases lying between them. This CDR3 is 14 amino acids long. Produced via immunoSEQ multiplex PCR; TCRdb's table is partial and in-frame only. The repertoire consists of roughly 110,000 clones, with 89% occurring once and the leading ten covering approximately 4.9%. The chain uses TRBV3-1 (or the pseudogene TRBV3-2) and TRBJ1-1; D remains unclear. The specimen sequenced was peripheral blood. This TCR came from a man between 40 and 49 years old with active or convalescent COVID-19. DNA for the CDR3: TGTGCCAGCAGACGAAGTGAGGGGAACACTGAAGCTTTCTTT. Translated: CASRRSEGNTEAFF.